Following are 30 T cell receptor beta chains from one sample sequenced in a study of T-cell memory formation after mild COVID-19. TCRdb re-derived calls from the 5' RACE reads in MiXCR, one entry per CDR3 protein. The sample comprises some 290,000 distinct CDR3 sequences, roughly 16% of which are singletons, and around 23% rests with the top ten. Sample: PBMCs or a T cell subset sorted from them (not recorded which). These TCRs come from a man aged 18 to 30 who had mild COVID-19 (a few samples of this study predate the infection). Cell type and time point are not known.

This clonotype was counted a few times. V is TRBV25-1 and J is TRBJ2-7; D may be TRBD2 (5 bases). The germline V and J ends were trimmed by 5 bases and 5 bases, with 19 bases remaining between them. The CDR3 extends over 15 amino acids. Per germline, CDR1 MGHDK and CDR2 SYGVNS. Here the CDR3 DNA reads TGTGCCAGCAGTAATACCGGGGTACGGGTCCACGAGCAGTACTTC. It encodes CASSNTGVRVHEQYF.

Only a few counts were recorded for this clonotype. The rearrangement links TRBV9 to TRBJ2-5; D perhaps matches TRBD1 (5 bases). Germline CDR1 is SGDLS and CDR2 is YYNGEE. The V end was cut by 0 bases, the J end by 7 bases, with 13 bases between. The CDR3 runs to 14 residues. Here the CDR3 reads CASSVDFDSPTQYF. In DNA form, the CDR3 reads TGTGCCAGCAGCGTAGATTTTGACAGTCCGACCCAGTACTTC.

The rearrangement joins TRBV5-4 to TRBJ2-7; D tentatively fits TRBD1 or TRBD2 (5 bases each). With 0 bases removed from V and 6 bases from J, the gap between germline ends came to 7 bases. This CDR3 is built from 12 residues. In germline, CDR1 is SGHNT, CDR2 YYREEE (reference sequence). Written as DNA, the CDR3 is TGTGCCAGCAGCTTGGGGGGGAGCGAGCAGTACTTC. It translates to CASSLGGSEQYF.

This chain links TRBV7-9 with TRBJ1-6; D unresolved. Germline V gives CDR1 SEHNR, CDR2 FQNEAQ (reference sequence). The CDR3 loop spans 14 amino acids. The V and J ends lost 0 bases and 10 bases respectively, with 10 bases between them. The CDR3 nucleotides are TGTGCCAGCAGCTTAGCAGAGCTCGGGTCACCCCTCCACTTT. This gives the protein CASSLAELGSPLHF.

CDR3 in amino acids: CASSLGRWGATGELFF. The DNA of the CDR3 is TGTGCCAGCAGCTTAGGCCGTTGGGGTGCCACCGGGGAGCTGTTTTTT. This chain links TRBV7-2 with TRBJ2-2; the D is unclear. Germline V CDR1 and CDR2: SGHTA, FQGNSA. This CDR3 is built from 16 residues. V lost 1 base to trimming and J lost 4 bases, with 13 bases between them. The full variable domain, completed using reference TRBV7-2 and TRBJ2-2, is GAGVSQSPSNKVTEKGKDVELRCDPISGHTALYWYRQSLGQGLEFLIYFQGNSAPDKSGLPSDRFSAERTGGSVSTLTIQRTQQEDSAVYLCASSLGRWGATGELFFGEGSRLTVL.

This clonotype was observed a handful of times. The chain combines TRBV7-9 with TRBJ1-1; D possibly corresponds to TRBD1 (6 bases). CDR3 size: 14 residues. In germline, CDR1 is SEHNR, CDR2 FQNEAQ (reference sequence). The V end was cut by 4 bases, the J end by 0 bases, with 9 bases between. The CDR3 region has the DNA TGTGCCAGCAGCTCGGGACAAGTGAACACTGAAGCTTTCTTT. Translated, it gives CASSSGQVNTEAFF.

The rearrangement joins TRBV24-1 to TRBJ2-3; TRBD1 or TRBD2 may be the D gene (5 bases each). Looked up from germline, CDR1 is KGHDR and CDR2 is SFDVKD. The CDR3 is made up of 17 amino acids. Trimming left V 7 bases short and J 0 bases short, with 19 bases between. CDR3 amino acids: CATSGSTGASSTDTQYF. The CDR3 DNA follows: TGTGCCACCAGCGGCTCGACCGGGGCCTCTAGCACAGATACGCAGTATTTT.

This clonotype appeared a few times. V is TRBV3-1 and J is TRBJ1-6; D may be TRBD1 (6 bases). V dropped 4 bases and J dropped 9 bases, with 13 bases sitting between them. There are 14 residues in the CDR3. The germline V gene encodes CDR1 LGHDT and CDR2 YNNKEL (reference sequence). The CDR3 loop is CASSRGQGISPLHF. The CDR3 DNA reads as TGTGCCAGCAGCCGTGGGCAGGGGATTTCACCCCTCCACTTT.

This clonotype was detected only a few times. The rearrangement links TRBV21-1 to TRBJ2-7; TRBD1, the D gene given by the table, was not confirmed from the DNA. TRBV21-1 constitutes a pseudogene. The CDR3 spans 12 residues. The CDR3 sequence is CASSANGGEQYF. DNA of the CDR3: TGTGCCAGCAGCGCCAATGGGGGGGAGCAGTACTTC.

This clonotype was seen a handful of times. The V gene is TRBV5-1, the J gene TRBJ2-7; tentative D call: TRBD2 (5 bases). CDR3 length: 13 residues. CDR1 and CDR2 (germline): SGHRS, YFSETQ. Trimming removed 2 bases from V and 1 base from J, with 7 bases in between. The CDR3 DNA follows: TGCGCCAGCAGCTTCGAGGGATCCTACGAGCAGTACGTC. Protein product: CASSFEGSYEQYV.

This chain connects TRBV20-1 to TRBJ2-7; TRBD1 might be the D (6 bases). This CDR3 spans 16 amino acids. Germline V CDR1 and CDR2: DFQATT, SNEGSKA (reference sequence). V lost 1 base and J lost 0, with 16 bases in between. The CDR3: CSARVVGQPSSYEQYF. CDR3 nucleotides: TGCAGTGCTAGAGTCGTTGGACAGCCGAGCTCCTACGAGCAGTACTTC.

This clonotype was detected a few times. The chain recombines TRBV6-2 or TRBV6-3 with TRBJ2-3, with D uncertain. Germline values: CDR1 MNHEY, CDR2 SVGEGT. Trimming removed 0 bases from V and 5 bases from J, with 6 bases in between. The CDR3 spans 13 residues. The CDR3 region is CASSYSKLDTQYF. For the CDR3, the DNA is TGTGCCAGCAGTTACTCGAAGTTAGATACGCAGTATTTT.

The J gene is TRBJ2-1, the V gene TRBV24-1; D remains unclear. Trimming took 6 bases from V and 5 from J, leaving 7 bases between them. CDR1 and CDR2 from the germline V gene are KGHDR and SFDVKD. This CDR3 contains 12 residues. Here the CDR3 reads CATSLTNNEQFF. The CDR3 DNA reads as TGTGCCACCAGTTTGACCAACAATGAGCAGTTCTTC.

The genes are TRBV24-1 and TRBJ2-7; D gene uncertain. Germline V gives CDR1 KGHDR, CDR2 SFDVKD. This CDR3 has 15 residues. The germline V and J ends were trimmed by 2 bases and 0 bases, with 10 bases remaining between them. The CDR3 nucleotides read TGTGCCACCAGTGATTCCCAGACCAACTCCTACGAGCAGTACTTC. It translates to CATSDSQTNSYEQYF.

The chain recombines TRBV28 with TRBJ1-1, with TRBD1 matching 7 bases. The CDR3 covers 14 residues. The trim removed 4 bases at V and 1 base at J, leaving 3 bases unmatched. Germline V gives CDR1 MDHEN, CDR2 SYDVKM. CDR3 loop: CASSSGGGNTEAFF. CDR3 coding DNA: TGTGCCAGCAGTTCAGGGGGGGGGAACACTGAAGCTTTCTTT.

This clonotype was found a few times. CDR3 loop: CASSHLTGGDEKLFF. The DNA for the CDR3 is TGCGCCAGCAGCCACCTAACAGGGGGCGACGAAAAACTGTTTTTT. J is TRBJ1-4 and V is TRBV4-1; 9 bases map to TRBD1. The CDR3 is made up of 15 amino acids. Germline CDR1 reads MGHRA; CDR2 reads YSYEKL. Trimming cost V 3 bases and J 8 bases; bases outside gene matches: 7.

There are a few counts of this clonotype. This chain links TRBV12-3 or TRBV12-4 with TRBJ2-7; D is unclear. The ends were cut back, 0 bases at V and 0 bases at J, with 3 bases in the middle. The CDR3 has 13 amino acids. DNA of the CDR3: TGTGCCAGCAGTTTAGCGGACTCCTACGAGCAGTACGTC. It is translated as CASSLADSYEQYV.

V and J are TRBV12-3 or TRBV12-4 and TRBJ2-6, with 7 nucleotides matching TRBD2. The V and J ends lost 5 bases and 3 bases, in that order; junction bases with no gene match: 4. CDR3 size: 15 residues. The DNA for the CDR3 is TGTGCCAGCAGTCGCGGACTAGATGGGGCCAACGTCCTGACTTTC. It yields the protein CASSRGLDGANVLTF.

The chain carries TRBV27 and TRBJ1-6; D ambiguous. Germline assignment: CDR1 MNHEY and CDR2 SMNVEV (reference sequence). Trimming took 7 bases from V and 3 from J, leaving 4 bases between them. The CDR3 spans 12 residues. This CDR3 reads CASKSYNSPLHF. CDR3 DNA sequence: TGTGCCAGCAAGAGCTATAATTCACCCCTCCACTTT.

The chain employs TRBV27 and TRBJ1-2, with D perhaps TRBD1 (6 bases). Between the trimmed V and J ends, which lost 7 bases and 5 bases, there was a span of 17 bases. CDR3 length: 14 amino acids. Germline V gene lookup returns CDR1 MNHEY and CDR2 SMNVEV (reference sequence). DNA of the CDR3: TGTGCCAGCACCAGGACAGTGGACGATTATGGCTACACCTTC. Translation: CASTRTVDDYGYTF.

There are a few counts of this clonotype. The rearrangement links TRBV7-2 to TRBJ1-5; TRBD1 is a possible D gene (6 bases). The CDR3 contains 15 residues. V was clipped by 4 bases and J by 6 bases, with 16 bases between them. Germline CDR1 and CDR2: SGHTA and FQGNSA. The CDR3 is CASSWATGSGQPQHF. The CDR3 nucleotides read TGTGCCAGCAGCTGGGCAACAGGGTCAGGTCAGCCCCAGCATTTT.

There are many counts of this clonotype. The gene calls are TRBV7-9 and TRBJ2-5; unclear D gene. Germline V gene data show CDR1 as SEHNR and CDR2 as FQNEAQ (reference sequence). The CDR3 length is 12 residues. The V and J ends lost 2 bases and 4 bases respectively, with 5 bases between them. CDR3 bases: TGTGCCAGCAGCTTAAATCTAGAGACCCAGTACTTC. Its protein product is CASSLNLETQYF. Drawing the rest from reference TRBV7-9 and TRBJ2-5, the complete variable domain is DTGVSQNPRHKITKRGQNVTFRCDPISEHNRLYWYRQTLGQGPEFLTYFQNEAQLEKSRLLSDRFSAERPKGSFSTLEIQRTEQGDSAMYLCASSLNLETQYFGPGTRLLVL.

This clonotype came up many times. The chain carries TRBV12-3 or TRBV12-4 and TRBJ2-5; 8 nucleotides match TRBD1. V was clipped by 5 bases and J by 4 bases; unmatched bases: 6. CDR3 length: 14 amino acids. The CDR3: CASSTGQGVETQYF. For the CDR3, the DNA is TGTGCCAGCAGTACAGGACAGGGAGTAGAGACCCAGTACTTC.

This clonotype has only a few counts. CDR3 sequence: CASSLGGAGPGEKLFF. CDR3 bases: TGTGCCAGCAGCTTAGGGGGTGCGGGGCCAGGAGAAAAACTGTTTTTT. The gene calls are TRBV7-2 and TRBJ1-4; a weak D match, TRBD1 (5 bases). Germline assignment: CDR1 SGHTA and CDR2 FQGNSA. The CDR3 has 16 amino acids. V dropped 1 base and J dropped 8 bases, with 17 bases sitting between them.

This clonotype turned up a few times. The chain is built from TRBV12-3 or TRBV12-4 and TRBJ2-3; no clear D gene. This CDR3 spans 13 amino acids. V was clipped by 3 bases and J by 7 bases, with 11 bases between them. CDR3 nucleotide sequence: TGTGCCAGCAGTTTTGAACCTTCCAATACGCAGTATTTT. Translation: CASSFEPSNTQYF.

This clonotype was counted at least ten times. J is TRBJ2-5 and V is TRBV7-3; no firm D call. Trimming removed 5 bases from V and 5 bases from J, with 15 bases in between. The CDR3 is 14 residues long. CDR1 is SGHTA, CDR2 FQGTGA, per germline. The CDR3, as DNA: TGTGCCAGCAGCCAAAACCCGGGTACGGAGACCCAGTACTTC. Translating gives CASSQNPGTETQYF.

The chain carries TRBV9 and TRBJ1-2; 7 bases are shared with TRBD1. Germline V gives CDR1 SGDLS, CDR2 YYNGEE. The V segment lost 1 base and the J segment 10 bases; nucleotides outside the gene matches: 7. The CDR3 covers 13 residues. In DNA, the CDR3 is TGTGCCAGCAGCGTACCCGGGACAGAGACCTACACCTTC. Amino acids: CASSVPGTETYTF.

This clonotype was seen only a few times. The CDR3 DNA reads TGTGCCAGCACCTTCGGAGGGGGTGGGAACACCATATATTTT. Protein product: CASTFGGGGNTIYF. This sequence joins TRBV25-1 and TRBJ1-3, with D maybe TRBD1 (6 bases). The CDR3 has 14 residues. Trimming took 7 bases from V and 7 from J, leaving 17 bases between them. CDR1 MGHDK and CDR2 SYGVNS come from the germline V gene.

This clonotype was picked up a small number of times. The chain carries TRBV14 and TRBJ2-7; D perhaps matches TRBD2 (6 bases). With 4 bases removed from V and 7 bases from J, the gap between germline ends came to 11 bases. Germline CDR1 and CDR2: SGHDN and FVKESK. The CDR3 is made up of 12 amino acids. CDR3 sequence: CASSPSGGEQYV. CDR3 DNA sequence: TGTGCCAGCAGCCCAAGTGGGGGGGAGCAGTACGTC.

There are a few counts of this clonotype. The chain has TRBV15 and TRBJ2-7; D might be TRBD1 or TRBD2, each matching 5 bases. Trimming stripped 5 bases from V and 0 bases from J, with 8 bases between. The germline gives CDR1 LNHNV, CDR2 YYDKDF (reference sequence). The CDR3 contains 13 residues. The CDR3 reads CATSAGSSYEQYF. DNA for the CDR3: TGTGCCACCAGCGCAGGGAGCTCCTACGAGCAGTACTTC.